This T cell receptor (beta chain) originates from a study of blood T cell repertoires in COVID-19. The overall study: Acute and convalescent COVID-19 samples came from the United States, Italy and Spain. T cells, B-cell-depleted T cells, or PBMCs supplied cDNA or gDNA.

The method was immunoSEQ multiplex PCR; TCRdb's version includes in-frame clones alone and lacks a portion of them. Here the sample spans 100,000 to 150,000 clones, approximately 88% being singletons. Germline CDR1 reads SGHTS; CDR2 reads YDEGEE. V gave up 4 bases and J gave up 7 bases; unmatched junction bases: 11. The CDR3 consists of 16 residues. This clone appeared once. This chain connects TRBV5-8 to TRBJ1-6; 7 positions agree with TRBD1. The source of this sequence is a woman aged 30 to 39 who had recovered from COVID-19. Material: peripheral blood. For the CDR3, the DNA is TGTGCCAGCAGCCTATACCAGGGACAGCGAAATTCACCCCTCCACTTT. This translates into CASSLYQGQRNSPLHF.